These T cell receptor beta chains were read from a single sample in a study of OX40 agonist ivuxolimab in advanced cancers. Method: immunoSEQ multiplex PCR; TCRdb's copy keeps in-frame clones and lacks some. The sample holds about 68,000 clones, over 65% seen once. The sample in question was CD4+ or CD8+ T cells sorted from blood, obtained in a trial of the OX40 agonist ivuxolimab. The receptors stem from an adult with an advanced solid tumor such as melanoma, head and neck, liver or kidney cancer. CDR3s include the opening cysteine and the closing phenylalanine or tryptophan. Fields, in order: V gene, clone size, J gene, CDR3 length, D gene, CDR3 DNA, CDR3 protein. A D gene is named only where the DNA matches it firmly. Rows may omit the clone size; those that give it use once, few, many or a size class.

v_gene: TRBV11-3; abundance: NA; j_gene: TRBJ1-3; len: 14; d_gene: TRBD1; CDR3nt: TGTGCCAGCAGCTTTCGACAGGGGAGAAACACCATATATTTT; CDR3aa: CASSFRQGRNTIYF
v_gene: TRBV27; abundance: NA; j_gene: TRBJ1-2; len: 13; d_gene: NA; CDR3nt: TGTGCCAGCAGCCTGTCAGGCCTCTATGGCTACACCTTC; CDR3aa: CASSLSGLYGYTF
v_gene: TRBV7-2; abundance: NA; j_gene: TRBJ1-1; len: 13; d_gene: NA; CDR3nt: TGTGCCAGCGGCCCGCCGAGGGACACTGAAGCTTTCTTT; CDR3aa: CASGPPRDTEAFF
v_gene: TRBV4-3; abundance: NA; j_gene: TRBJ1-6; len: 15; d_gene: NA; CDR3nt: TGCGCCAGCAGCCAAGATCGGCAGAATAATTCACCCCTCCACTTT; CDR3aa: CASSQDRQNNSPLHF
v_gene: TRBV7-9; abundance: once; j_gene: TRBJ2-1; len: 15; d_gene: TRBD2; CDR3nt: TGTGCCAGCAGCTTATCAGCGGGGGAGTACAATGAGCAGTTCTTC; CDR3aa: CASSLSAGEYNEQFF
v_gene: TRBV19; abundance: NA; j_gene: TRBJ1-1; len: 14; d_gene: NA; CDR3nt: TGTGCCAGTAGTATTCCGACGATGAACACTGAAGCTTTCTTT; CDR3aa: CASSIPTMNTEAFF
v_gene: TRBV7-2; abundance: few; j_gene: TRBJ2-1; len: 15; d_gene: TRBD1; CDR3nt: TGTGCCAGCAGCTTAGATGGGACAGACTACAATGAGCAGTTCTTC; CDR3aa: CASSLDGTDYNEQFF
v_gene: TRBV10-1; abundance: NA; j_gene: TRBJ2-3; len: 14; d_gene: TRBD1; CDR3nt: TGCGCCAGCAGTGATCCAGGGGGCATAGATACGCAGTATTTT; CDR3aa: CASSDPGGIDTQYF
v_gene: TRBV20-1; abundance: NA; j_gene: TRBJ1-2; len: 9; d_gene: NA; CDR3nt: TGCAGTGTCCGTGAGGGCTACACCTTC; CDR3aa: CSVREGYTF
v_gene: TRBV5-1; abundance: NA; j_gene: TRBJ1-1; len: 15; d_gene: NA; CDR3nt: TGCGCCAGCAGCTTGGTTCGGGGGATGAACACTGAAGCTTTCTTT; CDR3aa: CASSLVRGMNTEAFF
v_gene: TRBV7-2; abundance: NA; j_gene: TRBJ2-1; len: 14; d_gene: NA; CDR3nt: TGTGCCAGCAGCTTAGTGGGCGTCTACAATGAGCAGTTCTTC; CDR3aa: CASSLVGVYNEQFF
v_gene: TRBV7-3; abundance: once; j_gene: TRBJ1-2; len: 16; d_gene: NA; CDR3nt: TGTGCCAGCAGCCAAGGCGCTATCAGGGGTGACTATGGCTACACCTTC; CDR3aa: CASSQGAIRGDYGYTF
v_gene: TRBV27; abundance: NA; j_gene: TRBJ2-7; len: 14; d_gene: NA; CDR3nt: TGTGCCAGCACCCATCGGGACAACTCCTACGAGCAGTACTTC; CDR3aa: CASTHRDNSYEQYF
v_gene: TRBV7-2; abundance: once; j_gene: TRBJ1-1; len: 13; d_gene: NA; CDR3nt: TGTGCCAGCAGCTTAACCCGGGACCAAGAGGCTTTCTTT; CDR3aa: CASSLTRDQEAFF
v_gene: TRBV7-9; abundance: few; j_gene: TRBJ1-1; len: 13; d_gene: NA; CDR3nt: TGTGCCAGCAGCTTAGGACCCACGACTGAAGCTTTCTTT; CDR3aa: CASSLGPTTEAFF
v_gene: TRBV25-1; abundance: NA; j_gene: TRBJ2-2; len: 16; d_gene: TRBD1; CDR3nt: TGTGCCAGCAGGACTCCGGGACAGGGGGCAGGCGGGGAGCTGTTTTTT; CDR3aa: CASRTPGQGAGGELFF
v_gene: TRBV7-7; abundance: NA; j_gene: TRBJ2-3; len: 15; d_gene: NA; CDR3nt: TGTGCCAGCAGCCCCGGGCAGCGGATAACAGATACGCAGTATTTT; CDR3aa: CASSPGQRITDTQYF
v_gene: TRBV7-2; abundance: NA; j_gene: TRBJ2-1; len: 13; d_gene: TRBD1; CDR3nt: TGTGCCAGCAGCAAGTACAGGGGCAATGAGCAGTTCTTC; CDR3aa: CASSKYRGNEQFF
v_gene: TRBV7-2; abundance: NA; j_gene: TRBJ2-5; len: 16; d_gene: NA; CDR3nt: TGTGCCAGCAGCACCAACTCCAGGGAGATAGGAGAGACCCAGTACTTC; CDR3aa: CASSTNSREIGETQYF